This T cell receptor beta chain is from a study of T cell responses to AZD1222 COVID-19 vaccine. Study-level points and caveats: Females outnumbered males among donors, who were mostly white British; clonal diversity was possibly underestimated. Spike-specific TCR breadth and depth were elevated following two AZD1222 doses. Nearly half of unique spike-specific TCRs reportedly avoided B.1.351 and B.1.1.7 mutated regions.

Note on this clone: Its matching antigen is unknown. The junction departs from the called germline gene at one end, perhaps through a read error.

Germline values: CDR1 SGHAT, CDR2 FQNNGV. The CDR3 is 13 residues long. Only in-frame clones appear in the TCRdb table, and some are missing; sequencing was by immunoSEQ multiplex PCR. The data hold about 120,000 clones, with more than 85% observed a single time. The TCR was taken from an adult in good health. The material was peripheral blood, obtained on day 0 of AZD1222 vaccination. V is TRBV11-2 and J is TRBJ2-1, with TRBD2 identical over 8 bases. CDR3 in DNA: TGTGCCAGCAGCTTAGTTGGGGGACTAGAGCGGTTCTTC. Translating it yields CASSLVGGLERFF.